Listed here are 17 T cell receptor beta chains from one sample, sequenced in a study of OX40 agonist ivuxolimab in advanced cancers. The protocol was immunoSEQ multiplex PCR, while the TCRdb copy is restricted to in-frame clones and leaves out a portion. The sample lists approximately 79,000 clones, 92% occurring once. This material consisted of CD4+ or CD8+ T cells sorted from blood, taken in a trial of the OX40 agonist ivuxolimab. The receptors come from an adult with an advanced solid tumor such as melanoma, head and neck, liver or kidney cancer.

This sequence joins TRBV10-3 and TRBJ2-1; a possible D gene is TRBD1 (6 bases). CDR1 is ENHRY and CDR2 is SYGVKD in the germline V gene. The CDR3 runs to 14 residues. The germline V and J ends were trimmed by 5 bases and 2 bases, with 10 bases remaining between them. The chain's CDR3 is CAISPDRPYNEQFF. The CDR3 DNA sequence: TGTGCCATCAGTCCGGACAGACCCTACAATGAGCAGTTCTTC.

V usage is TRBV9 and J usage is TRBJ2-7, with TRBD2 as a possible D gene (5 bases). In germline, CDR1 is SGDLS, CDR2 YYNGEE. V dropped 0 bases and J dropped 6 bases, with 13 bases sitting between them. The CDR3 contains 14 residues. The CDR3 here is CASSVGSGIGEQYF. CDR3 DNA sequence: TGTGCCAGCAGCGTAGGTTCGGGGATCGGCGAGCAGTACTTC.

This clone was observed a handful of times. The chain couples TRBV14 to TRBJ1-3; D is perhaps TRBD1 (5 bases). Germline CDR1 is SGHDN and CDR2 is FVKESK. V was shortened by 1 base and J by 1 base, with 8 bases between the two germline ends. The CDR3 is made up of 15 amino acids. The CDR3 nucleotides are TGTGCCAGCAGCCAAGGTCCAGGGTCTGGAAACACCATATATTTT. Residues: CASSQGPGSGNTIYF.

The gene calls are TRBV9 and TRBJ2-7; TRBD1 might be the D (5 bases). V gave up 5 bases and J gave up 0 bases, with 12 bases separating them. CDR3 length: 14 residues. Germline-derived CDR1 and CDR2 are SGDLS and YYNGEE. This CDR3 reads CASSLSGPSYEQYF. In nucleotides, the CDR3 is TGTGCCAGCAGTCTGTCAGGGCCCTCCTACGAGCAGTACTTC.

V is TRBV4-1 and J is TRBJ1-1; no definite D call. The CDR3 sequence is 16 residues long. The V gene lost 4 bases and the J gene lost 0 bases, with 15 bases spanning the gap. Germline CDR1 reads MGHRA; CDR2 reads YSYEKL. The CDR3 nucleotides are TGCGCCAGCAGCCCGGAGGTAGGTTCCATGAACACTGAAGCTTTCTTT. Translated: CASSPEVGSMNTEAFF.

The rearrangement uses TRBV27 and TRBJ2-2; D is unresolved. Trimming left V 5 bases short and J 2 bases short, with 6 bases between. The CDR3 contains 13 residues. Germline assignment: CDR1 MNHEY and CDR2 SMNVEV (reference sequence). For the CDR3, the DNA is TGTGCCAGCAGTGAAGCCAACACCGGGGAGCTGTTTTTT. Translated, it gives CASSEANTGELFF.

The chain has TRBV4-3 and TRBJ2-1; 8 bases map to TRBD2. Germline CDR1 LGHNA, CDR2 YSLEER. The CDR3 is 18 residues long. Losses at the gene ends were 0 bases for V and 8 bases for J; bases not matched to a gene: 15. CDR3 coding DNA: TGCGCCAGCAGCCAAGATCCTGGATGGCGGGGGGAGTCTCATGAGCAGTTCTTC. The encoded protein is CASSQDPGWRGESHEQFF.

V usage is TRBV7-9 and J usage is TRBJ1-1; 9 positions agree with TRBD1. Germline V gene data show CDR1 as SEHNR and CDR2 as FQNEAQ (reference sequence). Trimming at V came to 4 bases and at J to 7 bases, leaving 7 bases not matched to a gene. The length of the CDR3 is 14 residues. The CDR3 DNA reads as TGTGCCAGCAGCTCCCTTTACAGGGGGCTTGAAGCTTTCTTT. Its translation is CASSSLYRGLEAFF.

The chain's CDR3 is CASSLGLAGPLGFF. CDR3 nucleotides: TGTGCCAGCAGCTTGGGACTAGCGGGGCCCCTAGGGTTCTTC. The V call is TRBV5-6, the J call TRBJ2-1, with 11 bases matching TRBD2. The CDR3 totals 14 residues. Germline assignment: CDR1 SGHDT and CDR2 YYEEEE. V lost 0 bases and J lost 15; bases outside the gene matches: 8.

This chain joins TRBV5-1 and TRBJ2-5; a weak D match, TRBD2 (5 bases). Near its end, the DNA agrees better with TRBJ2-7, so the J call may be wrong. CDR3 length: 16 residues. From germline, CDR1 is SGHRS and CDR2 YFSETQ. CDR3 in amino acids: CASNEFSGSLIYEQYF. For the CDR3, the DNA is TGCGCCAGCAATGAGTTTTCGGGGTCCCTCATCTACGAGCAGTACTTC.

The V and J genes are TRBV2 and TRBJ2-3, with D possibly matching TRBD1 (6 bases). There are 16 residues in the CDR3. Germline CDR1 is SNHLY and CDR2 is FYNNEI. V was pared by 4 bases and J by 2 bases, with 16 bases between. The CDR3 region has the DNA TGTGCCAGCAGTGGAGTAGGCAGGGGTCCCACAGATACGCAGTATTTT. It encodes CASSGVGRGPTDTQYF.

This clone has more than one count but fewer than ten. The chain joins TRBV9 to TRBJ2-7, with 8 bases aligning to TRBD1. Trimming cost V 3 bases and J 4 bases; bases outside gene matches: 6. Germline CDR1 is SGDLS and CDR2 is YYNGEE. There are 14 residues in the CDR3. The CDR3 reads CASSARQGPYEQYF. CDR3 DNA: TGTGCCAGCAGCGCCCGACAGGGGCCGTACGAGCAGTACTTC.

This chain connects TRBV11-2 to TRBJ2-7, with D tentatively TRBD2 (5 bases). CDR3 length: 16 residues. V lost 1 base to trimming and J lost 1 base, with 14 bases between them. The germline gives CDR1 SGHAT, CDR2 FQNNGV. In nucleotides, the CDR3 is TGTGCCAGCAGCTTAGGAGAGGGTTGGGTATCCTACGAGCAGTACTTC. Protein sequence: CASSLGEGWVSYEQYF.

This chain uses TRBV13 with TRBJ1-5, with D possibly matching TRBD1 (6 bases). Germline values: CDR1 PRHDT, CDR2 FYEKMQ (reference sequence). Trimming shortened V by 5 bases and J by 3 bases, and 8 bases separated the two germline ends. This CDR3 is built from 13 residues. CDR3 DNA: TGTGCCAGCAGCAGGGACATCAATCAGCCCCAGCATTTT. Encoded protein: CASSRDINQPQHF.

This chain joins TRBV6-4 and TRBJ1-1; the D is unclear. This CDR3 region has 13 residues. Germline V gene sequence: CDR1 MRHNA, CDR2 SNTAGT. Trimming shortened V by 2 bases and J by 2 bases, and 6 bases separated the two germline ends. CDR3 loop: CASSDTANTEAFF. The CDR3 DNA is TGTGCCAGCAGTGACACGGCTAACACTGAAGCTTTCTTT.

The V call is TRBV9, the J call TRBJ1-1; no clear D. CDR3 length equals 14 residues. Germline CDR1 SGDLS, CDR2 YYNGEE. Trimming shortened V by 0 bases and J by 0 bases, and 6 bases separated the two germline ends. This CDR3 reads CASSVGAVNTEAFF. The CDR3 DNA is TGTGCCAGCAGCGTAGGGGCGGTGAACACTGAAGCTTTCTTT.

The rearrangement uses TRBV7-9 and TRBJ2-1; TRBD1 matches 8 bases. Losses at the gene ends were 5 bases for V and 10 bases for J; bases not matched to a gene: 4. Germline lookup yields CDR1 SEHNR and CDR2 FQNEAQ (reference sequence). The CDR3 totals 12 residues. CDR3 residues: CASSQGAREQFF. In DNA, the CDR3 is TGTGCCAGCAGCCAGGGGGCGCGGGAGCAGTTCTTC.